This record covers a single T cell receptor beta chain. This CDR3 is built from 13 residues. The V end lost 3 bases, the J end lost 8 bases, and 13 bases lay between the germline ends. Germline loops: CDR1 LGHDT, CDR2 YNNKEL (reference sequence). This sample is drawn from a study of T cells in Graves' hyperthyroidism and ophthalmopathy. Amplification of TCR beta CDR3 regions was performed using RNA transcripts as template. A first-round RT-PCR of the TCR CDR3 used the HTBI primer set. MiXCR was run by TCRdb on the multiplex PCR reads, yielding one entry per CDR3 protein. This table has hundreds of thousands of distinct CDR3 sequences, 16% appearing once.

This TCR derives from a woman under 30 with Graves' hyperthyroidism. What was sequenced was blood. The chain links TRBV3-1 to TRBJ1-2, with D unclear. This CDR3 is CASSHRGGYGYTF. CDR3 bases: TGTGCCAGCAGCCATCGGGGAGGGTACGGCTACACCTTC.